The present TCR beta chain was sequenced within a study of blood T cell repertoires in COVID-19. Study context: Researchers got acute and convalescent COVID-19 samples from the United States, Italy and Spain. T cells, B-cell-depleted T cells, or PBMCs provided the cDNA or gDNA that served as material.

Trimming at V came to 2 bases and at J to 8 bases, leaving 7 bases not matched to a gene. The CDR3 length is 15 residues. Germline V gene sequence: CDR1 SEHNR, CDR2 FQNEAQ (reference sequence). Authors' data handling: Reference gene primers were amplified, and this amplification served to estimate nucleated cell counts. Data came from immunoSEQ multiplex PCR; TCRdb stores just in-frame clones and leaves some out. D and trimming come from the DNA, and the V and J calls and clone size come from that table. Of more than 60,000 clones in the sample, roughly 90% were seen once. This sequence joins TRBV7-9 and TRBJ1-4, with 8 bases that match TRBD1. This sequence originates from a woman in her 50s with active or convalescent COVID-19. The sample was peripheral blood. CDR3 DNA: TGTGCCAGCAGCTTAACAGGGGGTTTGGGGGAAAAACTGTTTTTT. This translates into CASSLTGGLGEKLFF.